The rows below give T cell receptor beta chains drawn from one sample of a study of cytomegalovirus exposure and HLA in healthy donors. Here immunoSEQ multiplex PCR was the method, and the copy in TCRdb shows in-frame clones only, minus some. The table shows roughly 120,000 clones, with over 75% occurring only once. Sequencing was performed on PBMCs. Source of these receptors: a woman younger than 35 in good health and CMV-seropositive. Each CDR3 is given without its conserved first and last residue. Each record gives: V gene, clone size, CDR3 protein. Clone sizes are given selectively: once, few, many, or a class where the clone is expanded.

v_gene: TRBV19
abundance: once
CDR3aa: AVGTGTYEQY

v_gene: TRBV6-1
abundance: .
CDR3aa: ASSEQLVPPGSYEQY

v_gene: TRBV27
abundance: .
CDR3aa: ASNSVGSEQY

v_gene: TRBV21-1
abundance: .
CDR3aa: ASSKGTGGPIEQF

v_gene: TRBV30
abundance: .
CDR3aa: AWSGEADTQY

v_gene: TRBV2
abundance: few
CDR3aa: ASGKDRGDQETQY

v_gene: TRBV6-1
abundance: .
CDR3aa: ASRTGVGNTIY

v_gene: TRBV5-4
abundance: .
CDR3aa: ASSNQGARNYGYT

v_gene: TRBV5-6
abundance: .
CDR3aa: ASSEGRGYEQY

v_gene: TRBV6-5
abundance: .
CDR3aa: ASSEPRGDSEAF

v_gene: TRBV4-1
abundance: .
CDR3aa: ASSQFTLVDRDGYT

v_gene: TRBV6-1
abundance: .
CDR3aa: ASSERRLAGNTDTQY

v_gene: TRBV19
abundance: .
CDR3aa: ASSYRGRYTGELF

v_gene: TRBV19
abundance: once
CDR3aa: ASSIDRQKNTEAF

v_gene: TRBV7-2
abundance: .
CDR3aa: ASSSRDWGRTDTQY

v_gene: TRBV9
abundance: .
CDR3aa: ASSVGSSGPQETQY

v_gene: TRBV6-1
abundance: .
CDR3aa: ASSPRHDTEAF

v_gene: TRBV2
abundance: .
CDR3aa: ASSEWSVGAALEAF

v_gene: TRBV7-8
abundance: .
CDR3aa: ASSSRQGAYNEQF

v_gene: TRBV9
abundance: .
CDR3aa: ASSGDGRGEAF

v_gene: TRBV4-1
abundance: .
CDR3aa: ASSPLVNSEAYYGYT

v_gene: TRBV30
abundance: .
CDR3aa: AWSVQGQGAYEQY

v_gene: TRBV30
abundance: .
CDR3aa: AWEARTSGYEQF

v_gene: TRBV5-1
abundance: once
CDR3aa: ASIPVAGAYNEQF